This T cell receptor beta chain derives from a study of shared clonotypes between healthy human individuals. A few counts support this clone. Germline V CDR1 and CDR2: SGHNT, YENEEA. The CDR3 sequence is 11 residues long. Trimming removed 5 bases at V and 8 bases at J, with 9 bases between. The method was immunoSEQ multiplex PCR; TCRdb's version includes in-frame clones alone and lacks a portion of them. The sample carries 2 million to 2.5 million clones, 93% recorded once. A CD45RA+ naive subset and a CD45RA-negative memory subset were split from CD4+ cells. The sequencing sample was made of naive CD4+ T cells from PBMCs. The subset here: CD45RA+ positively selected. This clonotype originated in a man between 18 and 29 years old in good health. Some clones in this sample may be carry-over from other donors' samples. The rearrangement joins TRBV11-3 to TRBJ1-1; D might be TRBD1 (6 bases). The CDR3 nucleotides are TGTGCCAGCAGCCGAGGGGGAGAAGCTTTCTTT. Encoded protein: CASSRGGEAFF.